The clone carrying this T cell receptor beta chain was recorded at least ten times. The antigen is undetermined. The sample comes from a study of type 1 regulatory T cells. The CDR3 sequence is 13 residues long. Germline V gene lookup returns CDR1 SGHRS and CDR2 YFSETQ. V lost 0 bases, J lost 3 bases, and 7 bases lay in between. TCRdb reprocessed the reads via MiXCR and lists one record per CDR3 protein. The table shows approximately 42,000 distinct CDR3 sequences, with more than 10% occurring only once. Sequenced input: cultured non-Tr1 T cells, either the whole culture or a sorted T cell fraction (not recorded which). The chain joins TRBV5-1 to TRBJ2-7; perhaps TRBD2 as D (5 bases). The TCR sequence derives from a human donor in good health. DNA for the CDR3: TGCGCCAGCAGCTTGGGTGGAGGCTACGAGCAGTACTTC. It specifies CASSLGGGYEQYF.